The clone carrying this TCR beta chain has just a few counts. Its antigen is still unknown. This record comes from a study of T cells in Graves' hyperthyroidism and ophthalmopathy. Study-wide context: Pretreatment peripheral blood was obtained at initial diagnosis. Overall study findings and caveats: Most expanded thyroid clonotypes above 0.001 recurred in blood. The model's output predicted ophthalmopathy at a median of about 5.9 months prior to onset.

CDR1 and CDR2 from the germline V gene are SGHTS and YDEGEE. V was cut by 4 bases and J by 6 bases, with 9 bases left in between. The CDR3 sequence is 12 residues long. Newly diagnosed hyperthyroidism patients aged 18 to 65 years had disease lasting under 2 months. Amplification of TCR beta CDR3 regions was performed using RNA transcripts as template. The study used the HTBI primer set for a first-round RT-PCR of the TCR CDR3. TCRdb reprocessed the multiplex PCR reads with MiXCR, giving one entry per CDR3 protein. The profile shows approximately 370,000 distinct CDR3 sequences, approximately 15% of them singletons.

This clonotype was obtained from a woman in her 30s with Graves' hyperthyroidism. Sequencing was done on a sample of blood. V gene TRBV5-8 combines with J gene TRBJ2-3, with unresolved D. The CDR3 region is CASSRKGDTQYF. The CDR3 DNA is TGTGCCAGCAGCCGAAAAGGCGATACGCAGTATTTT.